This T cell receptor (beta chain) was identified in a study of shared clonotypes between healthy human individuals. The wider study: Every donor yielded three CD4 naive, three CD4 memory, two CD8 naive and one CD8 memory plate.

About this clone: Its antigen is undetermined.

Positive CCR7 selection of CD45RO-negative cells yielded the naive CD8 cells, and terminally differentiated effector memory CD45RA+ cells were excluded. Points from the study as a whole: The diversity represented, both genetic and in exposure history, was limited by few donors. Sample collection involved blood only; tissue repertoires are likely different.

Original processing notes: Junction-only sequences produced by ImmunoSEQ had no quality scores, so filtering differed. Libraries were prepared by immunoSEQ multiplex PCR; TCRdb keeps only in-frame clonotypes and omits some of them. The V and J calls and clone size come from that table; D and trimming were worked out from the DNA. The sample shows hundreds of thousands of clones, about 98% of them seen only once. This clonotype was obtained from a man aged 25 to 40 in good health. Source material: naive CD8+ T cells sorted from blood.

The CDR3 DNA reads TGCGCCAGCAGCTTGATGATGGGCCCCGGGGAGCTGTTTTTT. This encodes CASSLMMGPGELFF. V and J are TRBV5-1 and TRBJ2-2; D remains ambiguous. This CDR3 comprises 14 residues. Looked up from germline, CDR1 is SGHRS and CDR2 is YFSETQ. V lost 1 base and J 6 bases, leaving 10 bases between the germline ends.